The entry below gives a single T cell receptor beta chain sequence along with its context. TCRdb's table, derived via immunoSEQ multiplex PCR, lists solely in-frame clones and lacks some. The data contain over a million clones, approximately 97% of them singletons. The V gene lost 5 bases and the J gene lost 2 bases, with 9 bases spanning the gap. Germline V CDR1 and CDR2: SEHNR, FQNEAQ (reference sequence). The CDR3 runs to 13 residues. The sample comes from a study of shared clonotypes between healthy human individuals. The gene calls are TRBV7-9 and TRBJ1-1; D gene uncertain. Sequencing was performed on naive CD4+ T cells sorted from blood. Documented subset: CD45RA+ positively selected. The TCR was taken from a man younger than 45 in good health. The CDR3 loop reads CASSRTLNTEAFF. The DNA for the CDR3 is TGTGCCAGCAGCCGGACCTTAAACACTGAAGCTTTCTTT.